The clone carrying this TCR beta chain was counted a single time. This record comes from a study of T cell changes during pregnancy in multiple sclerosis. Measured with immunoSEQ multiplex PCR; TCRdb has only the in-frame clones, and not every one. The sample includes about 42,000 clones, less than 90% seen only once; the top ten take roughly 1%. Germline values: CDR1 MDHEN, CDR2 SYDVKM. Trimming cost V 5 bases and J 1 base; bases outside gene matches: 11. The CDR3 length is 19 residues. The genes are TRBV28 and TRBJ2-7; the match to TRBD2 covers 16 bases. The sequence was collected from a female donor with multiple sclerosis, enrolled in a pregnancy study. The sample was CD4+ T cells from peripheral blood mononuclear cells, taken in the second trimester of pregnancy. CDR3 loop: CASSPSSGLAGGPSYEQYF. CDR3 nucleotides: TGTGCCAGCAGTCCCTCCTCGGGACTAGCGGGAGGGCCTTCCTACGAGCAGTACTTC.